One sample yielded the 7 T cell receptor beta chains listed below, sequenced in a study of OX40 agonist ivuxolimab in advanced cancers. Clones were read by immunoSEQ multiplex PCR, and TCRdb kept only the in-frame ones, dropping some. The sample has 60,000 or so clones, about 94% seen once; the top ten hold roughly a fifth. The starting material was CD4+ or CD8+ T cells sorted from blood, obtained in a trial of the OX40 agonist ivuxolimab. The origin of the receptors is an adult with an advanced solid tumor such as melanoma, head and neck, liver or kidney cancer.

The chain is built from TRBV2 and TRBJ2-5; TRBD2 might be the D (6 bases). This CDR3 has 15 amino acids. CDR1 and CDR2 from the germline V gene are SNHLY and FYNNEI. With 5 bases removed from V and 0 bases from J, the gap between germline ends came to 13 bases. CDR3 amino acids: CASSWKASDQETQYF. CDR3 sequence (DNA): TGTGCCAGCAGTTGGAAGGCTAGCGACCAAGAGACCCAGTACTTC.

The CDR3 loop reads CASSVTGAQDGYTF. The CDR3 DNA reads as TGTGCCAGCAGCGTTACCGGGGCCCAGGATGGCTACACCTTC. The chain has TRBV9 and TRBJ1-2; maybe TRBD1 (5 bases). From germline, CDR1 is SGDLS and CDR2 YYNGEE. CDR3 length: 14 amino acids. The V gene lost 2 bases and the J gene lost 6 bases, with 14 bases spanning the gap.

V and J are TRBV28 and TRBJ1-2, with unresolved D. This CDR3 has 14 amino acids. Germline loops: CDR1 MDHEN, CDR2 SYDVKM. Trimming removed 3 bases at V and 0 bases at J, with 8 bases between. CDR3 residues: CASSLDGSNYGYTF. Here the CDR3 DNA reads TGTGCCAGCAGTTTGGACGGTTCTAACTATGGCTACACCTTC.

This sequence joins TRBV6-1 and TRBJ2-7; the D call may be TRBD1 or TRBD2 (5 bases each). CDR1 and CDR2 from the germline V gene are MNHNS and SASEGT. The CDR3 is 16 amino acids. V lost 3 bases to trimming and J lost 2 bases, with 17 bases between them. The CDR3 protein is CASSEAVGDDPYEQYF. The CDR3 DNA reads TGTGCCAGCAGTGAGGCGGTAGGGGACGATCCCTACGAGCAGTACTTC.

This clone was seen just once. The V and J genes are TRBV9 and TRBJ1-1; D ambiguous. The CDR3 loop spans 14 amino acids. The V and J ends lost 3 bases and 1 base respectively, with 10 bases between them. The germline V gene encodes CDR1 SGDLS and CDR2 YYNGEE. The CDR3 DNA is TGTGCCAGCAGCGCCACCGGGGAGAACACTGAAGCTTTCTTT. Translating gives CASSATGENTEAFF.

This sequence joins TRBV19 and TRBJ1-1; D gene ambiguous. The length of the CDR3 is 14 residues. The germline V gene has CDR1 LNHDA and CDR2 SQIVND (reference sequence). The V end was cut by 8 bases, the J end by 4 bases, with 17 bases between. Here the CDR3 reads CASLTRPGSTEAFF. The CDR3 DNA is TGTGCCAGTTTAACTCGGCCGGGAAGCACTGAAGCTTTCTTT. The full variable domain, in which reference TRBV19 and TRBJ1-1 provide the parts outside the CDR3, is DGGITQSPKYLFRKEGQNVTLSCEQNLNHDAMYWYRQDPGQGLRLIYYSQIVNDFQKGDIAEGYSVSREKKESFPLTVTSAQKNPTAFYLCASLTRPGSTEAFFGQGTRLTVV.

DNA of the CDR3: TGTGCCAGCAGTGAAAGGGACCGAAGCGATGAAGCTTTCTTT. This gives the protein CASSERDRSDEAFF. This chain uses TRBV2 with TRBJ1-1, with D tentatively TRBD1 (5 bases). Germline V lookup: CDR1 SNHLY, CDR2 FYNNEI. This CDR3 is 14 amino acids long. Trimming cost V 2 bases and J 7 bases, with 14 bases left between them.